This T cell receptor beta chain is drawn from a study of vaccination and CD4 T cells after COVID-19. This CDR3 spans 12 amino acids. V was shortened by 5 bases and J by 9 bases, with 14 bases between the two germline ends. From germline, CDR1 is MNHNS and CDR2 SASEGT. Treatment reported: roughly 11-day PBMC culture with coronavirus spike peptide pools or control peptides (ViraFEST assay). Gathered ahead of the COVID-19 pandemic (2011-2018) were the CD4+ T cells of the unexposed donor. The Oncomine TCR Beta short-read assay was what sequenced the DNA obtained from cultured CD4+ T cells. CD4+ T cells were cultured, and genomic DNA was extracted from them. TCRdb re-called the PCR reads through MiXCR, storing one row per CDR3 protein. The sample includes approximately 11,000 distinct CDR3 sequences, around 30% seen only once; the top ten take roughly 19%. As concerns this clonotype: Its antigen remains unidentified.

The chain has TRBV6-1 and TRBJ2-7, with TRBD1 as a possible D gene (5 bases). Sequencing was performed on CD4+ T cells from blood, cultured in vitro. The clonotype was recovered from a human donor in good health. CDR3 coding DNA: TGTGCCAGCAGTACCGACAGTTTTGCGCAGTACTTC. It yields the protein CASSTDSFAQYF.